These 4 T cell receptor beta chains share one sample of origin, sequenced in a study of post-analysis software for immune sequencing data. Study-wide results and caveats: In patients, TRBV5-6, TRBV5-1 and TRBV20-1 belonged to roughly 5 TRBV segments found more frequently than in controls.

TCR beta libraries were prepared from cDNA with unique molecular identifiers. In TCRdb, the PCR reads were re-called with MiXCR into one record per CDR3 protein. The sample consists of about 430,000 distinct CDR3 sequences, 39% of them appearing once. Which antigens these TCRs recognize remains unknown. The sequenced sample was blood. Receptors were obtained from a girl aged 2 to 10 with multiple sclerosis.

J is TRBJ2-7 and V is TRBV29-1; 8 bases map to TRBD1. The length of the CDR3 is 12 residues. V was clipped by 7 bases and J by 4 bases; unmatched bases: 6. From germline, CDR1 is SQVTM and CDR2 ANQGSEA. The CDR3 here is CSALGQDYEQYF. CDR3 nucleotide sequence: TGCAGCGCCTTGGGACAGGATTACGAGCAGTACTTC.

The chain employs TRBV19 and TRBJ2-7; tentative D call: TRBD2 (5 bases). The ends were cut back, 3 bases at V and 2 bases at J, with 14 bases in the middle. The CDR3 extends over 15 amino acids. Germline values: CDR1 LNHDA, CDR2 SQIVND (reference sequence). The CDR3 region is CASSIGGTGTYEQYF. The DNA for the CDR3 is TGTGCCAGTAGTATTGGAGGAACGGGAACCTACGAGCAGTACTTC.

CDR3 DNA sequence: TGTGCCAGCAGTTTCGAGAGGGACCGGAGCTCCTACGAGCAGTACTTC. Translation: CASSFERDRSSYEQYF. This chain uses TRBV6-6 with TRBJ2-7; D may be TRBD1 or TRBD2 (5 bases each). Germline values: CDR1 MNHNY, CDR2 SVGAGI (reference sequence). The V end was cut by 4 bases, the J end by 0 bases, with 16 bases between. The CDR3 runs 16 residues.

This clonotype was counted between two and nine times. The J gene is TRBJ1-2, the V gene TRBV7-8, with no clear D. V was pared by 0 bases and J by 8 bases, with 13 bases between. The CDR3 totals 14 residues. CDR1 and CDR2 (germline): SGHVS, FQNEAQ. The CDR3 here is CASSLASGYGGYTF. The CDR3, as DNA: TGTGCCAGCAGCTTAGCGTCCGGTTATGGGGGCTACACCTTC.